This T cell receptor beta chain stems from a study of blood T cells in healthy people across ages. Study conclusions and caveats: Unsorted PBMCs blocked a conclusive comparison of naive and antigen-experienced cells.

This clonotype was detected only a few times. Its cognate antigen is unknown. A much larger clone differs by one base, so this may be a read error. The CDR3 covers 14 residues. The V gene end was trimmed by 6 bases and the J gene end by 3 bases; junction bases not matched to a gene: 6. The germline gives CDR1 MRHNA, CDR2 SNTAGT. Through a sample-barcoded 5' primer and a J-beta primer mix, a second PCR was run for roughly 7 to 12 cycles. A tag from a template-switch adaptor with 12 random nucleotides marked each cDNA molecule. MiXCR was run by TCRdb on the 5' RACE reads, yielding one entry per CDR3 protein. This sample has about 840,000 distinct CDR3 sequences, with under 35% found just once. Isolating PBMCs gave at least 6 million of these cells per sample. These data also featured in a second study, about T cells of mothers and their children. From that study: In each mother, TCR beta CDR3 reads exceeded 9.5 million; in each child, they numbered several million.

The source of this sequence is a woman aged 40 to 50 in good health. This rearrangement joins TRBV6-4 to TRBJ2-3, with 7 bases aligning to TRBD1. The sample consisted of blood. CDR3 protein: CASREGGQTDTQYF. In DNA form, the CDR3 reads TGTGCCAGCAGGGAAGGGGGCCAAACAGATACGCAGTATTTT.